Presented here are 13 T cell receptor beta chains from one specimen sequenced in a study of T-cell memory formation after mild COVID-19. MiXCR was run by TCRdb on the 5' RACE reads, yielding one entry per CDR3 protein. The sample has around 410,000 distinct CDR3 sequences, less than 25% seen once. The sequencing sample was made of PBMCs or a T cell subset sorted from them (not recorded which). The receptors shown here come from an adult woman who had mild COVID-19 (a few samples of this study predate the infection). Cell type and time point are not known.

This clonotype was picked up a small number of times. CDR3 loop: CATSRDTGELFF. CDR3 in DNA: TGTGCCACCAGCAGAGACACCGGGGAGCTGTTTTTT. The chain combines TRBV15 with TRBJ2-2, with D uncertain. Per germline, CDR1 LNHNV and CDR2 YYDKDF (reference sequence). The CDR3 extends over 12 amino acids. The V gene lost 0 bases and the J gene lost 4 bases, with 0 bases spanning the gap.

The chain has TRBV20-1 and TRBJ2-3, with D tentatively TRBD2 (5 bases). V lost 3 bases, J lost 6 bases, and 22 bases lay in between. The CDR3 has 16 residues. The germline V gene has CDR1 DFQATT and CDR2 SNEGSKA (reference sequence). The CDR3 region is CSASIWTGLSLDTQYF. The CDR3 coding sequence is TGCAGTGCTAGTATATGGACTGGTCTTTCTCTGGATACGCAGTATTTT.

The chain combines TRBV24-1 with TRBJ2-5; weak D call: TRBD1 (7 bases). Germline assignment: CDR1 KGHDR and CDR2 SFDVKD. Trimming took 5 bases from V and 2 from J, leaving 11 bases between them. This CDR3 has 14 amino acids. CDR3 sequence: CATSGGDRQETQYF. CDR3 DNA: TGTGCCACCAGTGGGGGGGACAGACAAGAGACCCAGTACTTC.

This clonotype was observed a handful of times. This chain links TRBV10-3 with TRBJ2-7, with D possibly being TRBD2 (6 bases). Germline-derived CDR1 and CDR2 are ENHRY and SYGVKD. The CDR3 is 14 residues long. V gave up 6 bases and J gave up 7 bases, with 19 bases separating them. CDR3 DNA sequence: TGTGCCATCAGACCCTCCTTATTACGGGAGGAGCAGTACTTC. This translates into CAIRPSLLREEQYF.

The rearrangement uses TRBV7-9 and TRBJ2-3; D unclear. Trimming stripped 5 bases from V and 1 base from J, with 10 bases between. Germline CDR1 SEHNR, CDR2 FQNEAQ (reference sequence). The CDR3 totals 14 residues. The CDR3, as DNA: TGTGCCAGCAGCCAGGTTTCGGGCACAGATACGCAGTATTTT. The encoded protein is CASSQVSGTDTQYF.

The V and J genes are TRBV7-9 and TRBJ1-3; D might be TRBD1 (5 bases). Germline values: CDR1 SEHNR, CDR2 FQNEAQ (reference sequence). The CDR3 totals 14 residues. Trimming pared 3 bases from V and 6 bases from J, leaving 12 bases between. The CDR3 protein is CASSLTGGENTIYF. CDR3 nucleotides: TGTGCCAGCAGCTTGACCGGGGGAGAAAACACCATATATTTT. Using reference TRBV7-9 and TRBJ1-3 for the parts outside the CDR3, the full variable domain is DTGVSQNPRHKITKRGQNVTFRCDPISEHNRLYWYRQTLGQGPEFLTYFQNEAQLEKSRLLSDRFSAERPKGSFSTLEIQRTEQGDSAMYLCASSLTGGENTIYFGEGSWLTVV.

Only a few counts were recorded for this clonotype. The chain joins TRBV29-1 to TRBJ2-5; no firm D call. V gave up 2 bases and J gave up 1 base, with 5 bases separating them. The CDR3 extends over 12 amino acids. Germline V gene data show CDR1 as SQVTM and CDR2 as ANQGSEA. The CDR3 nucleotides are TGCAGCGTTGAACCGTTCCAAGAGACCCAGTACTTC. This gives the protein CSVEPFQETQYF.

The chain uses TRBV12-5 and TRBJ2-3; either TRBD1 or TRBD2 may supply D (5 bases each). CDR3 length equals 15 residues. Trimming took 8 bases from V and 7 from J, leaving 22 bases between them. Germline V gene data show CDR1 as LGHNT and CDR2 as FRNRAP. The CDR3 is CASSYSGGGGNTQYF. DNA for the CDR3: TGTGCTAGTTCCTACAGCGGTGGGGGTGGAAATACGCAGTATTTT.

This clonotype has a handful of counts. J is TRBJ2-1 and V is TRBV19; the match to TRBD2 covers 8 bases. This CDR3 region has 15 residues. Germline V lookup: CDR1 LNHDA, CDR2 SQIVND (reference sequence). V shed 6 bases, J shed 7 bases, and the junction held 11 bases outside the gene matches. The CDR3: CASRLDGLAGNEQFF. The CDR3 DNA reads as TGTGCCAGTAGACTCGACGGACTAGCTGGGAATGAGCAGTTCTTC.

The chain employs TRBV7-2 and TRBJ2-3, with D hard to call. V was shortened by 3 bases and J by 2 bases, with 9 bases between the two germline ends. Germline lookup yields CDR1 SGHTA and CDR2 FQGNSA. The CDR3 is 14 amino acids. Here the CDR3 reads CASSFYLDTDTQYF. CDR3 DNA: TGTGCCAGCAGCTTCTACCTCGACACAGATACGCAGTATTTT.

The count of this clonotype is one. The J gene is TRBJ2-2, the V gene TRBV13; D is possibly TRBD2 (5 bases). The CDR3 spans 19 residues. Germline V gene sequence: CDR1 PRHDT, CDR2 FYEKMQ (reference sequence). V was shortened by 5 bases and J by 4 bases, with 26 bases between the two germline ends. The CDR3: CASSSRDPSLTPSTGELFF. The CDR3 DNA reads TGTGCCAGCAGCAGCCGGGATCCATCATTAACCCCTAGCACCGGGGAGCTGTTTTTT.

This clonotype was detected only a few times. The J gene is TRBJ2-3, the V gene TRBV29-1; no clear D gene. V lost 0 bases and J lost 3, with 7 bases in between. The CDR3 has 13 amino acids. Germline-derived CDR1 and CDR2 are SQVTM and ANQGSEA. The CDR3 DNA is TGCAGCGTTGAAGAAACTCTTACAGATACGCAGTATTTT. Translating gives CSVEETLTDTQYF.

The J gene is TRBJ1-4, the V gene TRBV5-1; D call uncertain. This CDR3 comprises 13 residues. Germline loops: CDR1 SGHRS, CDR2 YFSETQ. V was cut by 0 bases and J by 2 bases, with 2 bases left in between. CDR3 amino acids: CASSLDTNEKLFF. CDR3 DNA sequence: TGCGCCAGCAGCTTGGATACTAATGAAAAACTGTTTTTT.